The 12 T cell receptor beta chains in this list originate from one sample, sequenced in a study of blood T cell repertoires in COVID-19. Measured with immunoSEQ multiplex PCR; TCRdb has only the in-frame clones, and not every one. The sample contains 200,000 to 250,000 clones, roughly 88% of which appear only once. The sample consisted of PBMCs or T cells enriched from blood (not recorded which). The receptors shown here come from a woman younger than 45 who had been exposed to COVID-19.

V usage is TRBV4-1 and J usage is TRBJ1-5; TRBD1 might be the D (6 bases). V gave up 3 bases and J gave up 0 bases, with 15 bases separating them. Germline values: CDR1 MGHRA, CDR2 YSYEKL. CDR3 length: 17 amino acids. CDR3 residues: CASSQIPDSYSNQPQHF. The CDR3 nucleotides are TGCGCCAGCAGCCAGATACCGGACAGTTATAGCAATCAGCCCCAGCATTTT.

This clone occurred a few times. This chain uses TRBV7-2 with TRBJ1-1, with D uncertain. The V end lost 5 bases, the J end lost 6 bases, and 13 bases lay between the germline ends. CDR3 length equals 13 residues. CDR1 is SGHTA, CDR2 FQGNSA, per germline. The DNA for the CDR3 is TGTGCCAGCAGCCTTTTCAGGATATCTGAAGCTTTCTTT. Translating it yields CASSLFRISEAFF.

This chain joins TRBV25-1 and TRBJ2-1; possible D gene TRBD2, 5 bases. Trimming removed 7 bases at V and 8 bases at J, with 24 bases between. Germline CDR1 MGHDK, CDR2 SYGVNS. The CDR3 has 16 amino acids. The CDR3 DNA reads as TGTGCCAGCACCCCTTCAGAGGGTGTGGTAGGATATGAGCAGTTCTTC. Amino acids: CASTPSEGVVGYEQFF.

The rearrangement uses TRBV24-1 and TRBJ1-1, with D perhaps matching TRBD1 (6 bases). From germline, CDR1 is KGHDR and CDR2 SFDVKD. The CDR3 contains 13 residues. V was clipped by 7 bases and J by 1 base, with 9 bases between them. The chain's CDR3 is CATSQTGNTEAFF. The CDR3, as DNA: TGTGCCACCAGCCAGACAGGGAACACTGAAGCTTTCTTT.

The chain recombines TRBV14 with TRBJ2-2, with D perhaps TRBD2 (6 bases). Trimming left V 0 bases short and J 7 bases short, with 9 bases between. This CDR3 contains 14 residues. In germline, CDR1 is SGHDN, CDR2 FVKESK. The CDR3: CASSQELAGGELFF. CDR3 bases: TGTGCCAGCAGCCAAGAACTAGCTGGCGGGGAGCTGTTTTTT.

On this clone itself: This CDR3 is also generated by other DNA sequences in the sample. The rearrangement joins TRBV2 to TRBJ2-6; the D gene is possibly TRBD1 (5 bases). The CDR3 totals 15 residues. V lost 4 bases and J lost 2, with 9 bases in between. Germline loops: CDR1 SNHLY, CDR2 FYNNEI. This chain's CDR3 is CASSVRRAGANVLTF. CDR3 nucleotides: TGTGCCAGCAGTGTGCGCAGGGCTGGGGCCAACGTCCTGACTTTC.

On this clone itself: Distinct nucleotide sequences in the sample also encode this CDR3. V usage is TRBV27 and J usage is TRBJ2-7; D not certain. CDR3 length: 13 amino acids. Germline V gene sequence: CDR1 MNHEY, CDR2 SMNVEV (reference sequence). V was pared by 0 bases and J by 0 bases, with 3 bases between. CDR3 residues: CASSLSLSYEQYF. Written as DNA, the CDR3 is TGTGCCAGCAGTTTATCTCTCTCCTACGAGCAGTACTTC.

The chain uses TRBV3-1 (or the pseudogene TRBV3-2) and TRBJ2-7, with a weak D call TRBD1 (6 bases). Germline loops: CDR1 LGHDT, CDR2 YNNKEL (reference sequence). V was cut by 0 bases and J by 3 bases, with 9 bases left in between. This CDR3 has 14 residues. CDR3 in amino acids: CASSQDTGYYEQYF. Written as DNA, the CDR3 is TGTGCCAGCAGCCAAGATACAGGGTACTACGAGCAGTACTTC.

In its sample, this clone was seen once. This chain uses TRBV14 with TRBJ2-7; 12 nucleotides match TRBD2. Germline trimming cut 4 bases from V and 3 bases from J; bases unmatched to any gene: 4. This CDR3 contains 15 residues. The V gene's germline CDR1 is SGHDN and CDR2 FVKESK. CDR3 residues: CASSPRLAGVYEQYF. CDR3 in DNA: TGTGCCAGCAGCCCCCGACTAGCGGGAGTCTACGAGCAGTACTTC.

This chain joins TRBV4-1 and TRBJ1-4; tentatively, D is TRBD1 (6 bases). The CDR3 extends over 16 amino acids. V lost 4 bases, J lost 4 bases, and 16 bases lay in between. Looked up from germline, CDR1 is MGHRA and CDR2 is YSYEKL. The CDR3: CASSPRWGRGNEKLFF. CDR3 nucleotides: TGCGCCAGCAGCCCCCGGTGGGGGCGAGGTAATGAAAAACTGTTTTTT.

This clone came up a few times. This chain uses TRBV4-1 with TRBJ2-2; 11 bases align to TRBD2. CDR3 size: 17 residues. The germline gives CDR1 MGHRA, CDR2 YSYEKL. J lost 3 bases, V lost 3 bases, and 6 bases had no gene match. CDR3 sequence: CASSQMGLADYTGELFF. DNA of the CDR3: TGCGCCAGCAGCCAGATGGGACTAGCGGACTACACCGGGGAGCTGTTTTTT.

The rearrangement joins TRBV19 to TRBJ1-2, with D maybe TRBD1 (6 bases). Germline loops: CDR1 LNHDA, CDR2 SQIVND (reference sequence). The CDR3 contains 13 residues. The V end was cut by 3 bases, the J end by 7 bases, with 12 bases between. The CDR3 loop is CASSMGSRGGYTF. CDR3 nucleotide sequence: TGTGCCAGTAGTATGGGGTCCAGGGGTGGCTACACCTTC.